Sequencing of this T cell receptor (beta chain) was carried out in a study of spatial heterogeneity in lung cancer. Time point in this sample: blood at routine non-recurrence follow-up after resection. Researchers sequenced whole RNA taken from tumor, nontumor lung or frozen PBMC without sorting. CDR1 is KGHSH and CDR2 is LQKENI in the germline V gene. This CDR3 spans 15 amino acids. The V gene lost 3 bases and the J gene lost 1 base, with 12 bases spanning the gap. This clonotype was seen many times. TCRdb itself ran the 5' RACE reads through MiXCR, one entry per CDR3 protein. The sample holds around 120,000 distinct CDR3 sequences, 12% seen once.

The starting material was PBMCs, obtained at follow-up. The rearrangement links TRBV18 to TRBJ1-1; no clear D. This TCR was sampled from a male donor with early-stage non-small cell lung cancer. The CDR3 spells CASSPRQTENTEAFF. The DNA of the CDR3 is TGTGCCAGCTCACCTAGGCAGACGGAGAACACTGAAGCTTTCTTT.